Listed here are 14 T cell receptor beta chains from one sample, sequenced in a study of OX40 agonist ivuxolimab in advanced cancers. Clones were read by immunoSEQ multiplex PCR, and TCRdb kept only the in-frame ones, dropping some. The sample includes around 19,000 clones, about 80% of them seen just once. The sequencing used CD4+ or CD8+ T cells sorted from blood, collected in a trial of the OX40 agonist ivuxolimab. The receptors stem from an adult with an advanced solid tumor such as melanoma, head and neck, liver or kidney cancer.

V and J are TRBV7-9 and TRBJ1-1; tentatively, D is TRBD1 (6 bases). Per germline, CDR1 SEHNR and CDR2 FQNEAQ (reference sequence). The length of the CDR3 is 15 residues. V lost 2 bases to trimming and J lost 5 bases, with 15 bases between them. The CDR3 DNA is TGTGCCAGCAGCTTAAAAACAGGGTCTTGGACTGAAGCTTTCTTT. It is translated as CASSLKTGSWTEAFF.

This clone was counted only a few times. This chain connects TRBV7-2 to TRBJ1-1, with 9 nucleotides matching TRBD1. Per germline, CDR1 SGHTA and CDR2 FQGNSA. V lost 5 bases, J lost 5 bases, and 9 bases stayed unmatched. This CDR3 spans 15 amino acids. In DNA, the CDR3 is TGTGCCAGCAGCCGGGGGGGGACAGGGTGGACTGAAGCTTTCTTT. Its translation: CASSRGGTGWTEAFF. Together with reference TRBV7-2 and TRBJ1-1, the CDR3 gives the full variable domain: GAGVSQSPSNKVTEKGKDVELRCDPISGHTALYWYRQSLGQGLEFLIYFQGNSAPDKSGLPSDRFSAERTGGSVSTLTIQRTQQEDSAVYLCASSRGGTGWTEAFFGQGTRLTVV.

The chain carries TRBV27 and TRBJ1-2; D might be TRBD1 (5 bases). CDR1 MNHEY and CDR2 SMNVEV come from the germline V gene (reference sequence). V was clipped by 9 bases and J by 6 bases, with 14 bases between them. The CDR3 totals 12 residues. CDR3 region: CASQRWGHGYTF. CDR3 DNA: TGTGCCAGTCAGAGGTGGGGCCATGGCTACACCTTC.

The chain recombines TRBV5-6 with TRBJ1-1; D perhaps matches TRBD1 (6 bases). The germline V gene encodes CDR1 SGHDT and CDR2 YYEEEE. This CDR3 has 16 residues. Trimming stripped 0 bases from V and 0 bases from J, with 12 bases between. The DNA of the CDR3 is TGTGCCAGCAGCTTGGCAGGACAGCCAATGAACACTGAAGCTTTCTTT. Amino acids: CASSLAGQPMNTEAFF.

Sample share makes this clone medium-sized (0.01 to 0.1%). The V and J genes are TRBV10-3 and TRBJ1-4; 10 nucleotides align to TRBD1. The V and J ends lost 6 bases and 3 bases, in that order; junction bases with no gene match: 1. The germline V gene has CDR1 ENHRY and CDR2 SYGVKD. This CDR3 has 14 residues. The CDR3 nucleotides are TGTGCCATCAGAGGACAGGGGGCTAATGAAAAACTGTTTTTT. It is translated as CAIRGQGANEKLFF.

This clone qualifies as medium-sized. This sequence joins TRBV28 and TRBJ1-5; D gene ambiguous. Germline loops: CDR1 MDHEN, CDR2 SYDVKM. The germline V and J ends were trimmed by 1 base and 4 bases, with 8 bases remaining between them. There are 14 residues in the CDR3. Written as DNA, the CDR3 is TGTGCCAGCAGTTTATCATCGGGTAATCAGCCCCAGCATTTT. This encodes CASSLSSGNQPQHF.

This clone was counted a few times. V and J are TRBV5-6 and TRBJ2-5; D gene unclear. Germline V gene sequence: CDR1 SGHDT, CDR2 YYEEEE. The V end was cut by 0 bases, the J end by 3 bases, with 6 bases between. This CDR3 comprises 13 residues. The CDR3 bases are TGTGCCAGCAGCTTGGGGCTTGAAGAGACCCAGTACTTC. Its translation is CASSLGLEETQYF.

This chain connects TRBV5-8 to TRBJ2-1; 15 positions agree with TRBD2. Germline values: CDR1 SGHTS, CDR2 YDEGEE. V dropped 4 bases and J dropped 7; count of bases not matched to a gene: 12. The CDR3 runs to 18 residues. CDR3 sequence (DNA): TGTGCCAGCAGCCAGACCGGGACTAGCGGGAGGACGTCTAATGAGCAGTTCTTC. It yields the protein CASSQTGTSGRTSNEQFF.

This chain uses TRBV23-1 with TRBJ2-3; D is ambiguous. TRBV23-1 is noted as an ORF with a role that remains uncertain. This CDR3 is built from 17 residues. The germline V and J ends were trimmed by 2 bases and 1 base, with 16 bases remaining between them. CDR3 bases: TGCGCCAGCAGTCAACCTGCCCAGGCCCCTTGCACAGATACGCAGTATTTT. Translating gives CASSQPAQAPCTDTQYF.

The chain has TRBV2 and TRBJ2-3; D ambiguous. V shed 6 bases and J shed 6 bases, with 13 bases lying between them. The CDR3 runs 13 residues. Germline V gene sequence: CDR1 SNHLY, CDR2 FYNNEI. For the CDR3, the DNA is TGTGCCAGCAGCACCGCGGTTCGGGATACGCAGTATTTT. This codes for CASSTAVRDTQYF.

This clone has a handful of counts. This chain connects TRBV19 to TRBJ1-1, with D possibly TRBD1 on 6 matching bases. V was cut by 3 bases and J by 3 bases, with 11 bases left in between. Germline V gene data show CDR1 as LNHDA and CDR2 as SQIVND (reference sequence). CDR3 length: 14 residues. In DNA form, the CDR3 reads TGTGCCAGTAGTATCAGGGGATTGGACACTGAAGCTTTCTTT. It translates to CASSIRGLDTEAFF.

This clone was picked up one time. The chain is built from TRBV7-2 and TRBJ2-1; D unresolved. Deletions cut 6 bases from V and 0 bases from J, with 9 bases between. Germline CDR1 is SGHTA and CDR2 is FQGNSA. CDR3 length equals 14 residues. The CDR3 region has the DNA TGTGCCAGCAGTCCTTCATACTCCTACAATGAGCAGTTCTTC. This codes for CASSPSYSYNEQFF.

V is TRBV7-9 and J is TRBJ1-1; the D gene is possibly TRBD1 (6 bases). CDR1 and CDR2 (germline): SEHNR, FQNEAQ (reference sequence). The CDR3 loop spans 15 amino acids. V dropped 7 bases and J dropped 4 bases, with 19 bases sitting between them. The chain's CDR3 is CASNNYAGVITEAFF. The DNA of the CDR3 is TGTGCCAGCAACAATTACGCAGGGGTTATCACTGAAGCTTTCTTT.

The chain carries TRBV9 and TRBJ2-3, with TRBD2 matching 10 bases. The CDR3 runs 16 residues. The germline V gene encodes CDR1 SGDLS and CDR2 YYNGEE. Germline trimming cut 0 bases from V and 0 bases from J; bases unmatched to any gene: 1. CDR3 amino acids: CASSVGTSGSTDTQYF. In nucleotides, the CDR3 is TGTGCCAGCAGCGTAGGGACTAGCGGTAGCACAGATACGCAGTATTTT.